Sequencing of this TCR beta chain was carried out in a study of long-term antiretroviral therapy in people with HIV. Trimming took 2 bases from V and 0 from J, leaving 12 bases between them. The CDR3 spans 16 residues. Looked up from germline, CDR1 is SEHNR and CDR2 is FQNEAQ (reference sequence). Whole-study findings and limits: Clones with expansion before ART led the repertoire at all time points.

Participants with HIV, all of them, were treated in the United States. The study used samples holding about 1-10 million cryopreserved PBMC before DNA extraction. A note on this clone: Its antigen is still unknown.

Version v3.0 of the immunoSEQ assay was performed at survey level. Clones were sequenced by immunoSEQ multiplex PCR, and TCRdb holds only the in-frame ones, with some missing. The table lists about 23,000 clones, roughly 80% of them singletons. The source is a man in his fifties or sixties with HIV. The source was unsorted PBMCs, collected 0.3 years after starting antiretroviral therapy. The chain carries TRBV7-9 and TRBJ2-3; tentatively, D is TRBD2 (5 bases). The CDR3 DNA reads as TGTGCCAGCAGCTTACGGAGCGGTGCTAGCACAGATACGCAGTATTTT. It encodes CASSLRSGASTDTQYF.